Below, 2 T cell receptor beta chains from the same sample are listed, as sequenced in a study of post-analysis software for immune sequencing data. The library was made from cDNA and included unique molecular identifiers. TCRdb fed the PCR reads into MiXCR, producing one record per CDR3 protein. The sample lists around 770,000 distinct CDR3 sequences; roughly 50% were seen once. These TCRs' antigens remain unknown. Study-wide findings and caveats: Several TRBV segments were more frequent in patients than controls; TRBV5-6, TRBV5-1 and TRBV20-1 belonged to this group.

Material: blood. Every receptor here comes from a girl aged 10 to 17 with multiple sclerosis.

The chain is built from TRBV6-2 or TRBV6-3 and TRBJ1-5; TRBD1 agrees at 7 bases. This CDR3 region has 14 residues. V lost 6 bases to trimming and J lost 1 base; unmatched junction nucleotides: 3. Germline CDR1 and CDR2: MNHEY and SVGEGT. The CDR3 reads CASSWTGSNQPQHF. DNA for the CDR3: TGTGCCAGCAGCTGGACAGGAAGCAATCAGCCCCAGCATTTT.

The rearrangement joins TRBV15 to TRBJ2-1; 13 bases align to TRBD2. Germline V gene lookup returns CDR1 LNHNV and CDR2 YYDKDF (reference sequence). The trim removed 4 bases at V and 14 bases at J, leaving 5 bases unmatched. The CDR3 spans 13 residues. The CDR3 DNA reads as TGTGCCACCAGCATCAGGACTAGCGGGAGTAAGTTCTTC. Translating it yields CATSIRTSGSKFF.